This is a list of T cell receptor beta chains from one sample in a study of blood T cell repertoires in COVID-19. Measured with immunoSEQ multiplex PCR; TCRdb has only the in-frame clones, and not every one. The table includes roughly 150,000 clones, approximately 90% detected once. Sequencing was performed on peripheral blood. These receptors were taken from a man between 18 and 35 years old with COVID-19, enrolled during active disease. Both conserved end residues are part of each CDR3. Fields, in order: clone size, V gene, J gene, CDR3 protein. Only some rows state a clone size, as once, few, many or a class for expanded clones.

size: .; V: TRBV6-5; J: TRBJ2-7; CDR3: CASRADRGSGEQYF
size: .; V: TRBV27; J: TRBJ2-7; CDR3: CASSLSRVSYEQYF
size: .; V: TRBV4-1; J: TRBJ1-3; CDR3: CASSPVQSSGNTIYF
size: .; V: TRBV6-5; J: TRBJ1-3; CDR3: CASSFNRVSSGNTIYF
size: .; V: TRBV15; J: TRBJ2-7; CDR3: CATSRERYYEQYF
size: .; V: TRBV5-1; J: TRBJ2-3; CDR3: CASSLLGRSSTDTQYF
size: .; V: TRBV7-2; J: TRBJ2-2; CDR3: CASSLGSGHTGELFF
size: medium-sized; V: TRBV28; J: TRBJ2-7; CDR3: CASSPIQTAYSYEQYF
size: .; V: TRBV6-4; J: TRBJ2-1; CDR3: CASSEDRGSYNEQFF
size: once; V: TRBV9; J: TRBJ2-1; CDR3: CASSVGLAGGEQFF
size: once; V: TRBV18; J: TRBJ2-2; CDR3: CASSPRDTNTGELFF
size: .; V: TRBV5-4; J: TRBJ2-7; CDR3: CASSFGQVDEQYF
size: .; V: TRBV9; J: TRBJ2-5; CDR3: CASSVGGGGRETQYF
size: few; V: TRBV27; J: TRBJ1-4; CDR3: CASSSLTGDPSSKEKLLF
size: .; V: TRBV5-6; J: TRBJ1-1; CDR3: CASSFKGGTEAFF
size: few; V: TRBV27; J: TRBJ2-7; CDR3: CASSLLGTALAIRRQYF
size: .; V: TRBV3-1/TRBV3-2; J: TRBJ1-3; CDR3: CASSQGTVGNTIYF
size: few; V: TRBV5-4; J: TRBJ1-2; CDR3: CASSLWGGGAGGYTF
size: once; V: TRBV9; J: TRBJ2-6; CDR3: CASSFRVTGANVLTF
size: once; V: TRBV19; J: TRBJ2-2; CDR3: CASSTNTGFTGELFF
size: .; V: TRBV4-2; J: TRBJ1-5; CDR3: CASSRALGRGGEPQHF
size: .; V: TRBV9; J: TRBJ2-1; CDR3: CASSVSAGTGSYNEQFF
size: .; V: TRBV11-2; J: TRBJ2-7; CDR3: CASSFGLAGGGEQYF
size: .; V: TRBV2; J: TRBJ2-6; CDR3: CASSERAGGSGANVLTF
size: .; V: TRBV4-3; J: TRBJ1-1; CDR3: CASSSDRGNTEAFF
size: .; V: TRBV14; J: TRBJ2-5; CDR3: CASRLAGEETQYF
size: .; V: TRBV21-1; J: TRBJ2-2; CDR3: CASSPSDRTNTGELFF
size: .; V: TRBV28; J: TRBJ2-3; CDR3: CASSLWISGLYGTDTQYF
size: .; V: TRBV4-3; J: TRBJ1-2; CDR3: CASSQIRGGYGYTF
size: .; V: TRBV27; J: TRBJ2-1; CDR3: CASSLRGGRAYNEQFF
size: .; V: TRBV6-2/TRBV6-3; J: TRBJ1-1; CDR3: CASSYGGNTEAFF
size: .; V: TRBV20-1; J: TRBJ1-4; CDR3: CSARQREKLLF
size: .; V: TRBV27; J: TRBJ2-7; CDR3: CASSLSPRNEQYF
size: .; V: TRBV6-6; J: TRBJ2-1; CDR3: CASSHSGRAGEQFF
size: .; V: TRBV2; J: TRBJ1-2; CDR3: CASPKRLYGYTF
size: .; V: TRBV28; J: TRBJ2-1; CDR3: CASSDDRGLAEYNEQFF
size: .; V: TRBV6-5; J: TRBJ2-7; CDR3: CASRALGLVRYEQYF
size: .; V: TRBV6-6; J: TRBJ2-3; CDR3: CASSYPSSGSLREYF
size: .; V: TRBV6-5; J: TRBJ2-5; CDR3: CASTQGVETQYF
size: .; V: TRBV10-3; J: TRBJ1-1; CDR3: CAISGQARTEAFF
size: .; V: TRBV9; J: TRBJ1-3; CDR3: CASSAVTGKQGSISGNTIYF
size: .; V: TRBV5-1; J: TRBJ1-3; CDR3: CASSLTGARTAGNTIYF
size: .; V: TRBV10-2; J: TRBJ1-1; CDR3: CASHAGGRTEAFF
size: .; V: TRBV11-2; J: TRBJ2-2; CDR3: CASSSPPRGVELFF
size: .; V: TRBV29-1; J: TRBJ2-7; CDR3: CSVEGPSSYEQYF
size: .; V: TRBV27; J: TRBJ2-7; CDR3: CASSRKAAFEQYF
size: .; V: TRBV20-1; J: TRBJ1-1; CDR3: CSASPGWNTEAFF
size: .; V: TRBV6-6; J: TRBJ2-2; CDR3: CASSRGTTNTGELFF
size: once; V: TRBV5-1; J: TRBJ1-2; CDR3: CASSPPGGGYTF
size: once; V: TRBV5-8; J: TRBJ1-2; CDR3: CASSLSVGANYGYTF
size: once; V: TRBV19; J: TRBJ2-1; CDR3: CASSAALEFQFF
size: once; V: TRBV3-1/TRBV3-2; J: TRBJ2-1; CDR3: CASSRRGTGNEQFF
size: .; V: TRBV2; J: TRBJ1-2; CDR3: CASSQRTGAGNYGYTF
size: .; V: TRBV5-1; J: TRBJ2-1; CDR3: CASSLRGSSYNEQFF
size: .; V: TRBV6-5; J: TRBJ1-2; CDR3: CASRGPGQAHYGYTF
size: .; V: TRBV9; J: TRBJ2-5; CDR3: CASSVGVRFQETQYF
size: .; V: TRBV7-8; J: TRBJ1-6; CDR3: CASSLLDRGLQGSYNSPLHF
size: .; V: TRBV7-2; J: TRBJ2-7; CDR3: CASSTGTSGRGEQYF
size: .; V: TRBV7-7; J: TRBJ2-3; CDR3: CASSQRLAGLGDTQYF
size: .; V: TRBV5-5; J: TRBJ1-5; CDR3: CASSLVTGGHQPQHF